What follows are 29 T cell receptor beta chains derived from one specimen sequenced in a study of T cell clonality in common variable immunodeficiency. These receptors lack a known antigen. Assay: immunoSEQ multiplex PCR; the TCRdb copy retains only in-frame clones and omits some. The data show about 11,000 clones, with none appearing a single time. Overall study results and limits: Reportedly, TCR beta sequences from common variable immunodeficiency showed fewer deletions and N-nucleotide insertions.

Input material: peripheral blood mononuclear cells. Receptors originate from a human donor with common variable immunodeficiency.

With regard to this clone: The read comes to an end 3 residues before the CDR3 does, leaving the germline J gene to fill in the end. V gene TRBV20-1 combines with J gene TRBJ2-7; perhaps TRBD1 as D (5 bases). The germline gives CDR1 DFQATT, CDR2 SNEGSKA (reference sequence). The CDR3 covers 13 residues. V was shortened by 4 bases and J by 3 bases, with 13 bases between the two germline ends. CDR3 sequence reads: CSAIPDTDYEQYF. CDR3 bases read: TGCAGTGCTATTCCGGACACCGACTACGAG.

This clone is medium-sized within its sample. The read ends 3 residues early relative to the CDR3; the germline J gene fills the gap. This sequence joins TRBV28 and TRBJ2-7, with D tentatively TRBD1 (5 bases). The CDR3 is 19 amino acids. The germline V gene encodes CDR1 MDHEN and CDR2 SYDVKM. Trimming cost V 3 bases and J 1 base, with 25 bases left between them. The DNA read from the CDR3 is TGTGCCAGCAGTTTGTACGGGCTTAAGGGGCTCCCCCAATCCTACGAG. Its translation is CASSLYGLKGLPQSYE. The whole CDR3 reads CASSLYGLKGLPQSYEQYF.

Points on this clone: The sequenced fragment ends 3 residues before the CDR3 boundary, so the rest is inferred from the germline J gene. The chain employs TRBV19 and TRBJ1-1; possible D gene TRBD1, 6 bases. CDR1 and CDR2 from the germline V gene are LNHDA and SQIVND (reference sequence). Trimming stripped 6 bases from V and 0 bases from J, with 20 bases between. The CDR3 runs to 17 residues. CDR3 region: CASSRTPGALMNTEAFF. CDR3 DNA, as far as it was read: TGTGCCAGTAGCCGCACCCCAGGGGCGCTGATGAACACTGAA.

This clone was counted only a few times. The read comes to an end 3 residues before the CDR3 does, leaving the germline J gene to fill in the end. The V and J genes are TRBV19 and TRBJ2-5; possibly TRBD1 for D (6 bases). Germline-derived CDR1 and CDR2 are LNHDA and SQIVND (reference sequence). The CDR3 is 15 residues long. The V end was cut by 3 bases, the J end by 1 base, with 12 bases between. The CDR3 DNA, read in part, is TGTGCCAGTAGTATCCCACAGGGCACCCAAGAGACC. This codes for CASSIPQGTQET. The full CDR3 is CASSIPQGTQETQYF. Looking up the rest from reference TRBV19 and TRBJ2-5 gives the full variable domain: DGGITQSPKYLFRKEGQNVTLSCEQNLNHDAMYWYRQDPGQGLRLIYYSQIVNDFQKGDIAEGYSVSREKKESFPLTVTSAQKNPTAFYLCASSIPQGTQETQYFGPGTRLLVL.

This clone has a handful of counts. The read gets to within 3 residues of the CDR3 end, and the germline J gene fills in the rest. The chain couples TRBV7-2 to TRBJ2-4; D uncertain. This CDR3 is built from 15 residues. The V end lost 1 base, the J end lost 3 bases, and 10 bases lay between the germline ends. Germline assignment: CDR1 SGHTA and CDR2 FQGNSA. The chain's CDR3 is CASSLVIANKNIQYF. Partial CDR3 DNA: TGTGCCAGCAGCTTAGTAATAGCCAACAAAAACATT. The full variable domain, rest sourced from reference TRBV7-2 and TRBJ2-4, is GAGVSQSPSNKVTEKGKDVELRCDPISGHTALYWYRQSLGQGLEFLIYFQGNSAPDKSGLPSDRFSAERTGGSVSTLTIQRTQQEDSAVYLCASSLVIANKNIQYFGAGTRLSVL.

By share of the sample, this clone is medium-sized. The read terminates 3 residues before the CDR3 end, so the remaining end is supplied by the germline J gene. The chain is built from TRBV5-5 and TRBJ2-7, with D perhaps TRBD2 (7 bases). The V and J ends lost 2 bases and 6 bases respectively, with 15 bases between them. Germline CDR1 reads SGHKS; CDR2 reads YYEKEE (reference sequence). The CDR3 is 14 residues long. The CDR3 DNA, read in part, is TGTGCCAGCAGCTTCGGGGGGCAGGAGGGCGAG. It translates to CASSFGGQEGE. The whole CDR3 is CASSFGGQEGEQYF.

This clone turned up a few times. Coverage ceases 3 residues before the CDR3 finishes, and the germline J gene fills in the end. The chain links TRBV7-9 to TRBJ2-5; D is perhaps TRBD2 (5 bases). V was trimmed by 2 bases and J by 5 bases, leaving 12 bases between them. This CDR3 comprises 14 residues. Germline CDR1 reads SEHNR; CDR2 reads FQNEAQ (reference sequence). The DNA read from the CDR3 is TGTGCCAGCAGCTTAATCCGGGGAGTCGAGACC. Its translation is CASSLIRGVET. The CDR3 in full is CASSLIRGVETQYF.

This clone was seen a handful of times. The CDR3 goes on 3 residues after the read ends, and that part is filled in from the germline J gene. V is TRBV20-1 and J is TRBJ2-7, with 13 bases identical to TRBD2. The germline CDR1 and CDR2 sequences are DFQATT and SNEGSKA (reference sequence). This CDR3 is built from 17 residues. V trimming: 6 bases; J trimming: 6 bases; junction bases outside the gene matches: 17. CDR3 DNA (partial): TGCAGTGCCAAGGGACTAGCGGGAATATTGGTTGCGAGCGAG. It encodes CSAKGLAGILVASE. The complete CDR3 sequence is CSAKGLAGILVASEQYF.

This clone occurred a few times. With the read ending 3 residues before the CDR3 end, the germline J gene is used to fill in that end. V is TRBV6-2 or TRBV6-3 and J is TRBJ2-7; a weak D match, TRBD2 (6 bases). The germline gives CDR1 MNHEY, CDR2 SVGEGT. The CDR3 sequence is 15 residues long. Deletions cut 4 bases from V and 3 bases from J, with 16 bases between. The sequenced CDR3 bases are TGTGCCAGCAGTTGGAGACTAGTGGCCGACTACGAG. Amino acids: CASSWRLVADYE. The whole CDR3 protein is CASSWRLVADYEQYF.

CDR3 bases read: TGTGCCAGCAGTTACTCGAAACGGGGACAAGGCTACGAG. This sequence encodes CASSYSKRGQGYE. The complete CDR3 sequence is CASSYSKRGQGYEQYF. This chain joins TRBV6-2 or TRBV6-3 and TRBJ2-7; D may be TRBD1 (6 bases). The CDR3 extends 3 residues past the end of the read, so its final part is completed from the germline J gene. V dropped 0 bases and J dropped 3 bases, with 15 bases sitting between them. Germline V CDR1 and CDR2: MNHEY, SVGEGT. This CDR3 comprises 16 residues.

Incomplete CDR3 DNA: TGTGCCAGCACGACAGGAGACTACGAG. This gives the protein CASTTGDYE. The entire CDR3 reads CASTTGDYEQYF. The chain joins TRBV18 to TRBJ2-7; D is possibly TRBD1 (6 bases). The read ends 3 residues shy of where the CDR3 ends; the end is completed using the germline J gene. The V and J ends lost 8 bases and 3 bases respectively, with 11 bases between them. Germline V CDR1 and CDR2: KGHSH, LQKENI. The CDR3 totals 12 residues. The whole variable domain, remainder taken from reference TRBV18 and TRBJ2-7, is NAGVMQNPRHLVRRRGQEARLRCSPMKGHSHVYWYRQLPEEGLKFMVYLQKENIIDESGMPKERFSAEFPKEGPSILRIQQVVRGDSAAYFCASTTGDYEQYFGPGTRLTVT.

With regard to this clone: The read ends 3 residues early relative to the CDR3; the germline J gene fills the gap. The V and J genes are TRBV7-3 and TRBJ2-2, with 7 bases fitting TRBD1. V was clipped by 2 bases and J by 6 bases; unmatched bases: 12. The CDR3 totals 17 residues. Germline values: CDR1 SGHTA, CDR2 FQGTGA. The part of the CDR3 DNA that was read is TGTGCCAGCAGCTTAGTTCCAAACAGGGGAGTCGCCGGGGAG. Amino acid sequence: CASSLVPNRGVAGE. The full CDR3 protein is CASSLVPNRGVAGELFF.

This clone was counted only a few times. CDR3: CASSYLGRAQETQYF. CDR3 DNA (partial): TGTGCCAGCAGTTACTTGGGCAGGGCCCAAGAGACC. The rearrangement joins TRBV6-2 or TRBV6-3 to TRBJ2-5; D is possibly TRBD1 (5 bases). The read gets to within 3 residues of the CDR3 end, and the germline J gene fills in the rest. Germline V gene lookup returns CDR1 MNHEY and CDR2 SVGEGT. V was shortened by 1 base and J by 1 base, with 10 bases between the two germline ends. The CDR3 has 15 amino acids.

This clone was found a few times. Coverage ceases 3 residues before the CDR3 finishes, and the germline J gene fills in the end. J is TRBJ2-7 and V is TRBV20-1; D perhaps matches TRBD1 (5 bases). This CDR3 contains 16 residues. The V end lost 1 base, the J end lost 2 bases, and 18 bases lay between the germline ends. Germline CDR1 and CDR2: DFQATT and SNEGSKA (reference sequence). The DNA read from the CDR3 is TGCAGTGCTAGAGCATTTCAGGGTGCAAGAACCTACGAG. Its protein is CSARAFQGARTYE. The entire CDR3 protein reads CSARAFQGARTYEQYF.

By proportion, this clone is medium-sized. Read data end 3 residues before the CDR3 end; the end is taken from the germline J gene. The J gene is TRBJ1-6, the V gene TRBV3-1 (or the pseudogene TRBV3-2); D is perhaps TRBD1 (6 bases). From germline, CDR1 is LGHDT and CDR2 YNNKEL (reference sequence). The V gene lost 1 base and the J gene lost 0 bases, with 16 bases spanning the gap. The CDR3 extends over 19 amino acids. The CDR3 sequence: CASSQARGFPSSYNSPLHF. CDR3 bases read: TGTGCCAGCAGCCAAGCCAGGGGTTTTCCAAGCTCCTATAATTCACCC.

To note about this clone: With the read ending 3 residues before the CDR3 end, the germline J gene is used to fill in that end. The chain employs TRBV19 and TRBJ1-3, with TRBD1 identical over 8 bases. The CDR3 has 15 residues. Trimming removed 5 bases from V and 0 bases from J; junction bases left unmatched: 3. Germline V gene sequence: CDR1 LNHDA, CDR2 SQIVND (reference sequence). This chain's CDR3 is CASSGQGFSGNTIYF. The sequenced CDR3 bases are TGTGCCAGTAGTGGACAGGGCTTCTCTGGAAACACC.

A remark on this clone: The CDR3 end lies 3 residues beyond the end of the read and is filled in from the germline J gene. The chain joins TRBV6-2 or TRBV6-3 to TRBJ1-5, with D perhaps matching TRBD1 (5 bases). Germline CDR1 and CDR2: MNHEY and SVGEGT. The CDR3 contains 14 residues. Trimming took 6 bases from V and 2 from J, leaving 11 bases between them. The part of the CDR3 DNA that was read is TGTGCCAGCAGCTATGGGGGGGGCAATCAGCCC. It translates to CASSYGGGNQP. The CDR3, in full, reads CASSYGGGNQPQHF.

In this sample, this clone turned up a few times. Read data end 3 residues before the CDR3 end; the end is taken from the germline J gene. The rearrangement joins TRBV7-9 to TRBJ1-4; 9 nucleotides line up with TRBD1. This CDR3 comprises 13 residues. V dropped 1 base and J dropped 10; count of bases not matched to a gene: 1. CDR1 is SEHNR and CDR2 is FQNEAQ in the germline V gene (reference sequence). The part of the CDR3 DNA that was read is TGTGCCAGCAGCTTAGGGGACAGGGCAAAA. As protein: CASSLGDRAK. The whole CDR3 region reads CASSLGDRAKLFF.

The CDR3: CASRSGNREKLFF. The DNA read from the CDR3 is TGCGCCAGCAGATCAGGGAATCGGGAAAAA. The rearrangement joins TRBV5-1 to TRBJ1-4, with D possibly matching TRBD1 (5 bases). The read comes to an end 3 residues before the CDR3 does, leaving the germline J gene to fill in the end. CDR3 length: 13 residues. Germline CDR1 reads SGHRS; CDR2 reads YFSETQ. V dropped 5 bases and J dropped 8 bases, with 13 bases sitting between them.

This clone was seen only a few times. The DNA ends 3 residues before the CDR3 does, and the rest of the CDR3 is filled in from the germline J gene. The chain has TRBV29-1 and TRBJ2-3, with a tentative D call TRBD2 (6 bases). Germline V gene data show CDR1 as SQVTM and CDR2 as ANQGSEA. Between the trimmed V and J ends, which lost 6 bases and 4 bases, there was a span of 11 bases. The CDR3 contains 12 residues. The CDR3 DNA, read in part, is TGCAGCGTAGCTGGAGGGCCAGATACG. Encoded protein: CSVAGGPDT. Given in full, the CDR3 is CSVAGGPDTQYF.

In this sample, this clone turned up a few times. CDR3 sequence: CASSLTGGGGTQYF. The part of the CDR3 DNA that was read is TGTGCCAGCAGCTTAACCGGCGGCGGGGGGACC. The chain couples TRBV7-3 to TRBJ2-5, with TRBD2 matching 7 bases. The CDR3 end lies 3 residues beyond the end of the read and is filled in from the germline J gene. With 0 bases clipped from V and 7 bases from J, the junction kept 5 bases outside the gene matches. CDR1 is SGHTA and CDR2 is FQGTGA in the germline V gene. The CDR3 covers 14 residues. The full variable domain, with the rest looked up from reference TRBV7-3 and TRBJ2-5, is GAGVSQTPSNKVTEKGKYVELRCDPISGHTALYWYRQSLGQGPEFLIYFQGTGAADDSGLPNDRFFAVRPEGSVSTLKIQRTERGDSAVYLCASSLTGGGGTQYFGPGTRLLVL.

This clone appeared a few times. The DNA ends 3 residues before the CDR3 does, and the rest of the CDR3 is filled in from the germline J gene. The chain links TRBV7-8 to TRBJ2-7; 8 positions match TRBD1. V trimming: 3 bases; J trimming: 4 bases; junction bases outside the gene matches: 5. Germline CDR1 and CDR2: SGHVS and FQNEAQ. CDR3 length: 14 residues. The CDR3 DNA, read in part, is TGTGCCAGCAGCTTCGGGACAGGTCCTTACGAG. The encoded protein is CASSFGTGPYE. The CDR3 in full is CASSFGTGPYEQYF.

Concerning this clone: The read terminates 3 residues before the CDR3 end, so the remaining end is supplied by the germline J gene. This rearrangement joins TRBV13 to TRBJ2-7, with 11 nucleotides matching TRBD1. After removal of 5 bases from V and 4 bases from J, the junction contained 13 bases not matched to a gene. CDR3 length: 17 amino acids. The V gene's germline CDR1 is PRHDT and CDR2 FYEKMQ (reference sequence). The DNA read from the CDR3 is TGTGCCAGCAGCCTCTTAGGACAGGGGGCCTGGAGGTACGAG. Translation gives CASSLLGQGAWRYE. The complete CDR3 protein is CASSLLGQGAWRYEQYF.

In its sample, this clone ranks as medium-sized. Coverage ceases 3 residues before the CDR3 finishes, and the germline J gene fills in the end. The rearrangement joins TRBV18 to TRBJ2-3; 8 bases match TRBD1. Germline CDR1 KGHSH, CDR2 LQKENI. This CDR3 has 14 amino acids. V shed 6 bases, J shed 4 bases, and the junction held 6 bases outside the gene matches. Here the CDR3 reads CASSRNRGSDTQYF. CDR3 bases read: TGTGCCAGCTCCCGGAACAGGGGGTCAGATACG.

Here the CDR3 reads CASSRDRGYEQYF. The DNA read from the CDR3 is TGCGCCAGCAGCCGGGACAGGGGCTACGAG. This chain uses TRBV5-1 with TRBJ2-7; 10 positions agree with TRBD1. The read ends 3 residues shy of where the CDR3 ends; the end is completed using the germline J gene. Germline lookup yields CDR1 SGHRS and CDR2 YFSETQ. V trimming: 4 bases; J trimming: 3 bases; junction bases outside the gene matches: 1. The CDR3 covers 13 residues.

For this clone: The sequenced fragment ends 3 residues before the CDR3 boundary, so the rest is inferred from the germline J gene. V usage is TRBV7-9 and J usage is TRBJ1-2; tentative D call: TRBD1 (5 bases). CDR1 and CDR2 (germline): SEHNR, FQNEAQ (reference sequence). The CDR3 is 13 amino acids. CDR3 DNA, as far as it was read: TGTGCCAGCAGCTTGAGGCGGGGGATGGGC. This codes for CASSLRRGMG. Given in full, the CDR3 is CASSLRRGMGYTF.

This clone was seen a few times. From the germline J gene comes the end of the CDR3, since the read stops 3 residues before it. This chain joins TRBV7-9 and TRBJ1-4; perhaps TRBD1 as D (5 bases). The CDR3 consists of 15 residues. In germline, CDR1 is SEHNR, CDR2 FQNEAQ (reference sequence). The ends were cut back, 7 bases at V and 0 bases at J, with 12 bases in the middle. The CDR3 loop is CASTNSGSTNEKLFF. The CDR3 DNA, read in part, is TGTGCCAGCACAAACTCAGGGTCAACTAATGAAAAA.

CDR3 DNA, as far as it was read: TGTGCCAGCAGCTATCCGGGACTAGCGAACCCACTCGGGGAGACC. The encoded protein is CASSYPGLANPLGET. The whole CDR3 reads CASSYPGLANPLGETQYF. This chain joins TRBV7-8 and TRBJ2-5, with 10 nucleotides matching TRBD2. The CDR3 goes on 3 residues after the read ends, and that part is filled in from the germline J gene. The CDR3 covers 18 residues. J was trimmed by 5 bases and V by 4 bases; bases with no gene match: 16. Germline-derived CDR1 and CDR2 are SGHVS and FQNEAQ. The variable domain in full, completed from reference TRBV7-8 and TRBJ2-5, reads GAGVSQSPRYKVAKRGQDVALRCDPISGHVSLFWYQQALGQGPEFLTYFQNEAQLDKSGLPSDRFFAERPEGSVSTLKIQRTQQEDSAVYLCASSYPGLANPLGETQYFGPGTRLLVL.

A note on this clone: The read comes to an end 3 residues before the CDR3 does, leaving the germline J gene to fill in the end. This rearrangement joins TRBV7-2 to TRBJ1-1, with no clear D. This CDR3 has 14 residues. Per the germline V gene, CDR1 is SGHTA and CDR2 is FQGNSA. Deletions cut 2 bases from V and 6 bases from J, with 13 bases between. The CDR3 loop is CASSLSSGVSEAFF. Partial CDR3 DNA: TGTGCCAGCAGCTTAAGTTCCGGGGTTTCTGAA.